Listed below are T cell receptor beta chains from one sample, sequenced in a study of blood T cell repertoires in COVID-19. Data came from immunoSEQ multiplex PCR; TCRdb stores just in-frame clones and leaves some out. This table has 40,000 to 55,000 clones, 84% appearing once. Material: peripheral blood. The source of these receptors is a man aged 50 or older with active COVID-19. The CDR3 runs from the conserved cysteine through the conserved F or W. A D gene is named only where the DNA matches it firmly. Expanded clones get a size class; other rows say once, few or many, or leave the size out.

TRBJ2-7	NA	TRBV11-2	NA	TGTGCCAGCAGCTTAGCAACAGAGAGCTCCTACGAGCAGTACTTC	CASSLATESSYEQYF
TRBJ1-2	TRBD1	TRBV5-1	NA	TGCGCCAGCAGCCACCTACCGGGACAGGGGAACTATGGCTACACCTTC	CASSHLPGQGNYGYTF
TRBJ2-7	TRBD1	TRBV23-1	NA	TGCGCCAGCATCCTCAGCACCCGGGACAGATACCCCTACGAGCAGTACTTC	CASILSTRDRYPYEQYF
TRBJ1-2	TRBD1	TRBV27	once	TGTGCCAGCAGTTTACAGGGGGCGGCTGGCTACACCTTC	CASSLQGAAGYTF
TRBJ2-1	TRBD1	TRBV10-3	NA	TGTGCCATCAGTGCCCGGGACAGGTACAATGAGCAGTTCTTC	CAISARDRYNEQFF
TRBJ1-2	TRBD1	TRBV10-3	NA	TGTGCCATCAGTCGGACAGGTCGGAATAACTATGGCTACACCTTC	CAISRTGRNNYGYTF
TRBJ1-1	NA	TRBV29-1	few	TGCAGCGTGCAGGGGACTATTGGGGTCACTGAAGCTTTCTTT	CSVQGTIGVTEAFF
TRBJ1-1	TRBD1	TRBV2	once	TGTGCCAGCAGGCCCGGGACAGGGCACACTGAAGCTTTCTTT	CASRPGTGHTEAFF
TRBJ2-6	TRBD2	TRBV2	NA	TGTGCCAGCAGGGGGCACGGGAGGGCTCCCTCTGGGGCCAACGTCCTGACTTTC	CASRGHGRAPSGANVLTF
TRBJ2-2	TRBD2	TRBV7-2	NA	TGTGCCAGCAGCTTACTAGCGGCGAACACCGGGGAGCTGTTTTTT	CASSLLAANTGELFF
TRBJ1-2	TRBD1	TRBV7-9	NA	TGTGCCAGCAGCCCCGGGGCACAGGGGGGTGGCTACACCTTC	CASSPGAQGGGYTF
TRBJ2-5	TRBD2	TRBV6-5	NA	TGTGCCAGCAGTTTTAGCGGGGGTCCGGAGACCCAGTACTTC	CASSFSGGPETQYF
TRBJ1-2	NA	TRBV5-1	NA	TGCGCCAGCAGCGAACAAAACTATGGCTACACCTTC	CASSEQNYGYTF
TRBJ2-6	NA	TRBV6-5	NA	TGTGCCAGCAGGGTACACTACTCTGGGGCCAACGTCCTGACTTTC	CASRVHYSGANVLTF
TRBJ1-2	NA	TRBV23-1	once	TGCGCCAGCAGTCAATTGGGGTACAGGCCAGCTAACTATGGCTACACCTTC	CASSQLGYRPANYGYTF
TRBJ2-7	NA	TRBV4-1	NA	TGCGCCAGCAGCCAAGCCCACTCCTACGAGCAGTACTTC	CASSQAHSYEQYF